This T cell receptor beta chain was observed in a study of blood T cell repertoires in COVID-19. Some clones are missing from TCRdb's copy, which holds only in-frame ones; the method was immunoSEQ multiplex PCR. Among more than 55,000 clones listed, over 65% were seen once. Per the germline V gene, CDR1 is LNHDA and CDR2 is SQIVND (reference sequence). This CDR3 region has 12 residues. V lost 3 bases to trimming and J lost 3 bases, with 6 bases between them. This TCR came from a man older than 75 with active or convalescent COVID-19. The specimen sequenced was peripheral blood. This chain links TRBV19 with TRBJ2-7; no firm D call. The CDR3 protein is CASSINYYEQYF. CDR3 nucleotides: TGTGCCAGTAGTATTAACTACTACGAGCAGTACTTC.